This T cell receptor beta chain was captured by sequencing in a study of shared clonotypes between healthy human individuals. Study-level findings and limits: An anticipated effect of sequencing depth on clonotype sharing among donors was recognized. Among the subsets, naive ones generally showed larger estimated richness than memory ones.

Evenly divided among several immunoSEQ plates was the genomic DNA of each subset. Method: immunoSEQ multiplex PCR; TCRdb's copy keeps in-frame clones and lacks some. The sample holds nearly 600,000 clones, 95% seen once. Naive CD8 cells lacked CD45RO, underwent positive selection for CCR7 and left out terminally differentiated effector memory CD45RA+ cells. On this clone: Its antigen remains unknown. The identical CDR3 is also encoded by other nucleotide sequences in the sample.

The CDR3 covers 14 residues. V dropped 3 bases and J dropped 1 base, with 8 bases sitting between them. The germline gives CDR1 SGHTA, CDR2 FQGTGA. This clonotype was sampled from a woman between 25 and 40 years old in good health. The chain recombines TRBV7-3 with TRBJ2-3; D ambiguous. Material: naive CD8+ T cells sorted from blood. The CDR3 DNA reads as TGTGCCAGCAGCTTGGTGGGCGGCACAGATACGCAGTATTTT. Translated, it gives CASSLVGGTDTQYF. The full variable domain, rest sourced from reference TRBV7-3 and TRBJ2-3, is GAGVSQTPSNKVTEKGKYVELRCDPISGHTALYWYRQSLGQGPEFLIYFQGTGAADDSGLPNDRFFAVRPEGSVSTLKIQRTERGDSAVYLCASSLVGGTDTQYFGPGTRLTVL.